This TCR beta chain derives from a study of vaccination effects on CD4 cells after COVID-19. Sequencing was preceded by expansion of antigen-specific CD4+ T cells with viral peptide pools in the ViraFEST assay. When nine to ten days of culture had elapsed, CD4+ T cells were isolated. All participants had two doses of either the BNT162b2 or mRNA-1273 vaccine. As for this clone: Its antigen is unidentified.

Clones were sequenced by immunoSEQ multiplex PCR, and TCRdb holds only the in-frame ones, with some missing. The sample yields under 85,000 clones, around 74% seen once. Germline CDR1 reads LGHNT; CDR2 reads FRNRAP. V lost 3 bases and J lost 4, with 13 bases in between. The CDR3 length is 15 residues. Sequenced material: CD4+ T cells from PBMCs cultured with HCoV-OC43 spike peptides, taken after COVID-19 vaccination. The subset was: HCoV-OC43 spike overlapping peptide pool stimulation. V and J are TRBV12-5 and TRBJ2-1, with TRBD2 as a possible D gene (5 bases). This sequence was found in a human donor who received a COVID-19 vaccine. The CDR3 sequence is CASGLGGNGYNEQFF. Here the CDR3 DNA reads TGTGCTAGTGGTTTAGGAGGAAATGGGTACAATGAGCAGTTCTTC.